This T cell receptor beta chain was sequenced in a study of T cell responses to AZD1222 COVID-19 vaccine. Overall study findings and caveats: Only after the peak T cell response were repertoires sampled. The donor cohort was predominantly white British with a female majority, and clonal diversity may have been underestimated. Spike-specific TCRs gained breadth and depth after people received two AZD1222 doses. AZD1222 recipients seropositive at baseline numbered only five to seven.

Repertoires were generated with immunoSEQ multiplex PCR, while TCRdb's copy carries only in-frame clones and drops some. The sample includes roughly 200,000 clones, approximately 94% of them seen just once. CDR3 size: 15 residues. V was pared by 9 bases and J by 7 bases, with 25 bases between. Germline V gene data show CDR1 as SGHTA and CDR2 as FQGTGA. Details on this clone: Its antigen remains unknown.

The material was peripheral blood, obtained 28 days after the second dose of the MenACWY control vaccine. This receptor was identified in an adult who received the MenACWY meningococcal vaccine as a control. The V and J genes are TRBV7-3 and TRBJ2-7, with D tentatively TRBD2 (6 bases). The CDR3 sequence is CARKLGRHLGGEQYF. The CDR3 DNA sequence: TGTGCCAGAAAATTGGGGCGTCACCTCGGGGGAGAGCAGTACTTC.